A single sample gave rise to the 29 T cell receptor beta chains below, sequenced in a study of cytomegalovirus exposure and HLA in healthy donors. Both 60 Vbeta primers and 13 Jbeta primers went into the PCR. Profiling relied on immunoSEQ multiplex PCR, and the TCRdb table lists in-frame clones only, not all of them. Of 150,000 to 160,000 clones in the sample, approximately 80% were seen once. The sample taken for sequencing was PBMCs. Source of these receptors: a woman aged 40 to 50 in good health and CMV-seropositive.

This chain uses TRBV5-5 with TRBJ2-3; D is unresolved. CDR3 length: 15 residues. Between the trimmed V and J ends, which lost 0 bases and 2 bases, there was a span of 10 bases. In germline, CDR1 is SGHKS, CDR2 YYEKEE (reference sequence). The CDR3 region has the DNA TGTGCCAGCAGCTTGGGGGCTGCAGACACAGATACGCAGTATTTT. Amino acid sequence: CASSLGAADTDTQYF.

This rearrangement joins TRBV19 to TRBJ2-5; 12 nucleotides match TRBD2. The CDR3 length is 18 residues. Trimming cost V 5 bases and J 4 bases; bases outside gene matches: 14. Germline CDR1 and CDR2: LNHDA and SQIVND (reference sequence). The CDR3 is CASSPRLTSGRRGETQYF. The CDR3 DNA is TGTGCCAGTAGTCCCAGGTTGACTAGCGGGAGAAGAGGAGAGACCCAGTACTTC.

This sequence joins TRBV27 and TRBJ1-1, with 9 bases identical to TRBD1. There are 14 residues in the CDR3. The J segment lost 3 bases and the V segment lost 5 bases, leaving 4 bases of the junction unmatched. The V gene's germline CDR1 is MNHEY and CDR2 SMNVEV (reference sequence). The CDR3 here is CASSPQGAYTEAFF. The CDR3 DNA follows: TGTGCCAGCAGTCCACAGGGGGCTTACACTGAAGCTTTCTTT.

V usage is TRBV4-1 and J usage is TRBJ2-7, with 10 bases that match TRBD2. CDR3 length: 18 residues. The germline CDR1 and CDR2 sequences are MGHRA and YSYEKL. The trim removed 0 bases at V and 3 bases at J, leaving 11 bases unmatched. CDR3: CASSQDGGSGRAYYEQYF. Written as DNA, the CDR3 is TGCGCCAGCAGCCAAGATGGAGGAAGCGGGAGGGCCTACTACGAGCAGTACTTC.

A remark on this clone: At one of its ends the junction is not consistent with the germline gene, which may arise from a read error. The J gene is TRBJ1-4, the V gene TRBV6-1; 8 nucleotides align to TRBD1. This CDR3 has 14 residues. Germline values: CDR1 MNHNS, CDR2 SASEGT. The CDR3 loop is CASSEASTGATPIF. DNA of the CDR3: TGTGCCAGCAGTGAAGCCTCGACAGGGGCCACTCCTATTTTT.

The table lists this clone with a few counts. The chain carries TRBV7-3 and TRBJ2-1, with D possibly matching TRBD2 (6 bases). Trimming left V 8 bases short and J 2 bases short, with 19 bases between. Germline CDR1 and CDR2: SGHTA and FQGTGA. The CDR3 is 16 amino acids. CDR3 protein: CASSVSGRGTYNEQFF. In DNA, the CDR3 is TGTGCCAGCTCTGTTTCCGGGAGAGGGACCTACAATGAGCAGTTCTTC.

V gene TRBV7-9 combines with J gene TRBJ2-7; the D is unclear. V dropped 4 bases and J dropped 6 bases, with 13 bases sitting between them. From germline, CDR1 is SEHNR and CDR2 FQNEAQ (reference sequence). This CDR3 comprises 13 residues. This CDR3 reads CASSSDLRIEQYF. The DNA for the CDR3 is TGTGCCAGCAGCTCCGACTTACGGATCGAGCAGTACTTC.

The gene calls are TRBV7-3 and TRBJ2-6; no firm D call. CDR3 size: 17 residues. Germline V CDR1 and CDR2: SGHTA, FQGTGA. V shed 1 base and J shed 1 base, with 11 bases lying between them. DNA for the CDR3: TGTGCCAGCAGCTTAATCCCCCCCCAGTCTGGGGCCAACGTCCTGACTTTC. It codes for CASSLIPPQSGANVLTF.

This clone is a singleton in its sample. The rearrangement links TRBV15 to TRBJ2-7, with 8 positions matching TRBD1. The germline CDR1 and CDR2 sequences are LNHNV and YYDKDF (reference sequence). Trimming took 2 bases from V and 6 from J; bases not matched to a gene: 3. The CDR3 length is 13 residues. The CDR3 DNA sequence: TGTGCCACCAGCAGACCAGGGGGCGCCGAGCAGTACTTC. Amino acids: CATSRPGGAEQYF.

The rearrangement joins TRBV11-3 to TRBJ2-5; 7 bases line up with TRBD2. This CDR3 has 15 amino acids. V lost 1 base to trimming and J lost 1 base; unmatched junction nucleotides: 3. CDR1 is SGHNT, CDR2 YENEEA, per germline. For the CDR3, the DNA is TGTGCCAGCAGCTTAGGATCTAGCGGCCAAGAGACCCAGTACTTC. Translating gives CASSLGSSGQETQYF.

The count of this clone is one. This chain connects TRBV27 to TRBJ2-1; D remains unclear. This CDR3 comprises 13 residues. Looked up from germline, CDR1 is MNHEY and CDR2 is SMNVEV (reference sequence). With 5 bases removed from V and 6 bases from J, the gap between germline ends came to 11 bases. The CDR3 sequence: CASSRPGSNEQFF. In DNA form, the CDR3 reads TGTGCCAGCAGTCGGCCAGGTTCCAATGAGCAGTTCTTC.

The chain recombines TRBV10-3 with TRBJ2-7; D perhaps matches TRBD1 (6 bases). The V gene lost 5 bases and the J gene lost 0 bases, with 8 bases spanning the gap. In germline, CDR1 is ENHRY, CDR2 SYGVKD. This CDR3 has 13 residues. The CDR3 sequence: CAISSGVSYEQYF. The DNA of the CDR3 is TGTGCCATCAGTTCAGGGGTCTCCTACGAGCAGTACTTC.

This chain joins TRBV6-5 and TRBJ2-1, with TRBD2 identical over 10 bases. CDR3 size: 16 residues. J was trimmed by 2 bases and V by 4 bases; bases with no gene match: 5. The germline CDR1 and CDR2 sequences are MNHEY and SVGAGI. The CDR3 coding sequence is TGTGCCAGCAGTTCCCTAGCGGGGGCCACCTACAATGAGCAGTTCTTC. Its protein product is CASSSLAGATYNEQFF.

The rearrangement uses TRBV28 and TRBJ1-1, with D unresolved. Between the trimmed V and J ends, which lost 7 bases and 3 bases, there was a span of 15 bases. Per the germline V gene, CDR1 is MDHEN and CDR2 is SYDVKM. The CDR3 loop spans 14 amino acids. The CDR3 bases are TGTGCCAGCAACCCCGAGCTTTCCGACACTGAAGCTTTCTTT. Its translation is CASNPELSDTEAFF. Combining the CDR3 with reference TRBV28 and TRBJ1-1 gives the whole variable domain DVKVTQSSRYLVKRTGEKVFLECVQDMDHENMFWYRQDPGLGLRLIYFSYDVKMKEKGDIPEGYSVSREKKERFSLILESASTNQTSMYLCASNPELSDTEAFFGQGTRLTVV.

The chain links TRBV9 to TRBJ2-6, with D uncertain. The CDR3 runs to 14 residues. The germline CDR1 and CDR2 sequences are SGDLS and YYNGEE. Deletions cut 4 bases from V and 0 bases from J, with 5 bases between. In DNA form, the CDR3 reads TGTGCCAGCAGCCCATCCTCTGGGGCCAACGTCCTGACTTTC. Translation: CASSPSSGANVLTF.

The chain joins TRBV6-1 to TRBJ2-7, with D possibly being TRBD2 (6 bases). V was trimmed by 6 bases and J by 6 bases, leaving 18 bases between them. Germline CDR1 MNHNS, CDR2 SASEGT. The length of the CDR3 is 14 residues. CDR3 in DNA: TGTGCCAGCAGGCAGATCTGGGACTCGGGCGAGCAGTACTTC. Translation gives CASRQIWDSGEQYF.

The rearrangement joins TRBV5-4 to TRBJ2-1; TRBD2 aligns across 9 bases. CDR3 length equals 16 residues. The trim removed 4 bases at V and 7 bases at J, leaving 12 bases unmatched. CDR1 and CDR2 from the germline V gene are SGHNT and YYREEE (reference sequence). In nucleotides, the CDR3 is TGTGCCAGCAGCCCCCCGGCGGTAGCGGGAGTTAATGAGCAGTTCTTC. Translating it yields CASSPPAVAGVNEQFF.

V usage is TRBV6-5 and J usage is TRBJ2-7, with 8 nucleotides matching TRBD2. The CDR3 is 14 amino acids. Germline V gene sequence: CDR1 MNHEY, CDR2 SVGAGI. Unmatched junction bases numbered 6, after V lost 6 bases and J lost 2 bases. CDR3 amino acids: CASSRREATYEQYF. In nucleotides, the CDR3 is TGTGCCAGCAGCCGGCGGGAGGCAACCTACGAGCAGTACTTC.

The rearrangement joins TRBV4-1 to TRBJ2-1; 14 nucleotides agree with TRBD2. Trimming at V came to 7 bases and at J to 7 bases, leaving 12 bases not matched to a gene. Germline V lookup: CDR1 MGHRA, CDR2 YSYEKL. The CDR3 totals 17 residues. CDR3 in amino acids: CASTPVGLAGGENEQFF. The CDR3 nucleotides read TGCGCCAGCACCCCCGTCGGACTAGCGGGAGGTGAAAATGAGCAGTTCTTC.

The chain links TRBV9 to TRBJ2-2; tentative D call: TRBD2 (6 bases). Germline assignment: CDR1 SGDLS and CDR2 YYNGEE. Trimming took 5 bases from V and 3 from J, leaving 11 bases between them. This CDR3 is 14 amino acids long. Written as DNA, the CDR3 is TGTGCCAGCAGTCCCGGACTATACACCGGGGAGCTGTTTTTT. This codes for CASSPGLYTGELFF.

The genes are TRBV11-2 and TRBJ2-3; TRBD2 might be the D (6 bases). Germline V lookup: CDR1 SGHAT, CDR2 FQNNGV. V was shortened by 5 bases and J by 0 bases, with 15 bases between the two germline ends. This CDR3 contains 16 residues. In nucleotides, the CDR3 is TGTGCCAGCAGCCTCGTGGGGGGAACTAGCACAGATACGCAGTATTTT. It translates to CASSLVGGTSTDTQYF.

This chain uses TRBV30 with TRBJ2-7; 11 nucleotides align to TRBD2. V lost 4 bases and J lost 4; bases outside the gene matches: 3. Looked up from germline, CDR1 is GTSNPN and CDR2 is SVGIG (reference sequence). There are 13 residues in the CDR3. CDR3 loop: CAWTLAGGYEQYF. CDR3 sequence (DNA): TGTGCCTGGACCTTAGCGGGAGGGTACGAGCAGTACTTC.

This clone has a single count. V and J are TRBV9 and TRBJ1-5, with D unresolved. CDR1 and CDR2 (germline): SGDLS, YYNGEE. The CDR3 has 15 amino acids. With 0 bases removed from V and 0 bases from J, the gap between germline ends came to 7 bases. CDR3 sequence reads: CASSVDPSSNQPQHF. The CDR3 DNA reads as TGTGCCAGCAGCGTAGATCCGAGTAGCAATCAGCCCCAGCATTTT. The full variable domain, completed using reference TRBV9 and TRBJ1-5, is DSGVTQTPKHLITATGQRVTLRCSPRSGDLSVYWYQQSLDQGLQFLIQYYNGEERAKGNILERFSAQQFPDLHSELNLSSLELGDSALYFCASSVDPSSNQPQHFGDGTRLSIL.

The J gene is TRBJ1-2, the V gene TRBV10-3; D is ambiguous. CDR1 is ENHRY and CDR2 is SYGVKD in the germline V gene. Deletions cut 0 bases from V and 0 bases from J, with 8 bases between. The CDR3 consists of 15 residues. This CDR3 is CAISESPTANYGYTF. The CDR3 bases are TGTGCCATCAGTGAGTCACCAACAGCTAACTATGGCTACACCTTC.

V is TRBV27 and J is TRBJ2-3, with 10 nucleotides matching TRBD2. Germline CDR1 MNHEY, CDR2 SMNVEV (reference sequence). V lost 5 bases, J lost 4 bases, and 9 bases stayed unmatched. The CDR3 totals 16 residues. The DNA for the CDR3 is TGTGCCAGCAGTCCTCGACTAGCGGGTCCGGCAGATACGCAGTATTTT. Encoded protein: CASSPRLAGPADTQYF.

The J gene is TRBJ1-2, the V gene TRBV25-1; 9 bases match TRBD1. Per the germline V gene, CDR1 is MGHDK and CDR2 is SYGVNS. The CDR3 has 14 residues. The junction had 5 bases not matched to a gene; V was cut back by 5 bases and J by 4 bases. Written as DNA, the CDR3 is TGTGCCAGCAGTTCACAGGGGGCTGGCTATGGCTACACCTTC. Encoded protein: CASSSQGAGYGYTF.

The chain recombines TRBV14 with TRBJ1-1; weak D call: TRBD1 (6 bases). Between the trimmed V and J ends, which lost 4 bases and 4 bases, there was a span of 19 bases. The CDR3 length is 16 residues. CDR1 and CDR2 (germline): SGHDN, FVKESK. The CDR3 protein is CASSPGTWASTTEAFF. CDR3 nucleotide sequence: TGTGCCAGCAGCCCCGGGACATGGGCGTCGACCACTGAAGCTTTCTTT.

V is TRBV7-2 and J is TRBJ2-1; 11 nucleotides line up with TRBD2. V lost 8 bases to trimming and J lost 7 bases; unmatched junction nucleotides: 7. This CDR3 comprises 14 residues. The germline gives CDR1 SGHTA, CDR2 FQGNSA. The CDR3 DNA is TGTGCCAGCTCCCTAGCGGGAGGCTCTAATGAGCAGTTCTTC. It is translated as CASSLAGGSNEQFF.

This chain joins TRBV6-6 and TRBJ2-1; TRBD2 matches at 7 bases. The CDR3 spans 14 residues. CDR1 is MNHNY and CDR2 is SVGAGI in the germline V gene (reference sequence). V lost 7 bases, J lost 5 bases, and 8 bases stayed unmatched. Written as DNA, the CDR3 is TGTGCCAGCACTTGGGCGGGAGTGGACAATGAGCAGTTCTTC. Residues: CASTWAGVDNEQFF.